The entry that follows covers one T cell receptor beta chain sequence. Its antigen is as yet unknown. The data belong to a study of tumor-infiltrating lymphocytes in localized non-small cell lung cancer. Study-wide results and caveats: T-cell fraction did not differ between immunotypes IM1 and IM2. Higher tumor T cell infiltration than in uninvolved lung was supported by TCRbeta sequencing. Tumor T-cell fraction from TCR sequencing was not associated with recurrence-free survival (p = 0.61). Only some patients had TCR sequencing, depending on available tissue.

Profiling relied on immunoSEQ multiplex PCR, and the TCRdb table lists in-frame clones only, not all of them. The profile shows approximately 6,200 clones, approximately 71% of them singletons. CDR3 length equals 15 residues. Germline V gene sequence: CDR1 SGDLS, CDR2 YYNGEE. V lost 0 bases and J lost 0, with 10 bases in between. V usage is TRBV9 and J usage is TRBJ2-7; D remains ambiguous. The sequence derives from a human donor with non-small cell lung cancer. The sequenced sample was lung tumor tissue. In DNA, the CDR3 is TGTGCCAGCAGCGTAGGGTCAGGCTACTCCTACGAGCAGTACTTC. Protein sequence: CASSVGSGYSYEQYF.